The 8 T cell receptor beta chains in this list originate from one sample, sequenced in a study of T cell responses to AZD1222 COVID-19 vaccine. This table comes from immunoSEQ multiplex PCR, and its TCRdb copy is limited to in-frame clones, with some not included. The data hold around 95,000 clones, with around 90% observed a single time. Source: peripheral blood, taken on day 0 of AZD1222 vaccination. The receptors shown here come from an adult in good health.

The chain links TRBV5-1 to TRBJ1-4, with a weak D call TRBD1 (5 bases). The germline V gene has CDR1 SGHRS and CDR2 YFSETQ. V was clipped by 0 bases and J by 5 bases, with 11 bases between them. The CDR3 extends over 15 amino acids. Here the CDR3 DNA reads TGCGCCAGCAGCTTGGGATCGGGGCCAAATGAAAAACTGTTTTTT. This encodes CASSLGSGPNEKLFF.

The CDR3 region is CATSRGWTETYEQYF. CDR3 sequence (DNA): TGTGCCACCAGCAGGGGTTGGACCGAAACCTACGAGCAGTACTTC. The chain joins TRBV15 to TRBJ2-7; D unclear. Germline CDR1 is LNHNV and CDR2 is YYDKDF (reference sequence). The CDR3 is 15 residues long. V lost 3 bases, J lost 2 bases, and 14 bases lay in between.

The rearrangement joins TRBV15 to TRBJ2-7, with D perhaps matching TRBD1 (5 bases). The V and J ends lost 0 bases and 1 base respectively, with 13 bases between them. CDR3 length: 16 amino acids. CDR1 is LNHNV, CDR2 YYDKDF, per germline (reference sequence). CDR3 sequence reads: CATSRDRAGRSYEQYF. The CDR3 nucleotides read TGTGCCACCAGCAGAGATCGGGCAGGGCGGTCCTACGAGCAGTACTTC.

This chain uses TRBV19 with TRBJ1-5; 8 bases align to TRBD1. From germline, CDR1 is LNHDA and CDR2 SQIVND (reference sequence). Trimming took 5 bases from V and 1 from J; bases not matched to a gene: 4. The CDR3 runs to 15 residues. The CDR3: CASSQRTGSNQPQHF. In DNA, the CDR3 is TGTGCCAGTAGTCAACGGACAGGGAGCAATCAGCCCCAGCATTTT. The variable domain in full, completed from reference TRBV19 and TRBJ1-5, reads DGGITQSPKYLFRKEGQNVTLSCEQNLNHDAMYWYRQDPGQGLRLIYYSQIVNDFQKGDIAEGYSVSREKKESFPLTVTSAQKNPTAFYLCASSQRTGSNQPQHFGDGTRLSIL.

This clone was observed a handful of times. The CDR3 DNA is TGTGCCAGCAGCCCATGGACTAGCGGGAGAGGCGGAGGCGAGACCCAGTACTTC. Amino acids: CASSPWTSGRGGGETQYF. The rearrangement joins TRBV13 to TRBJ2-5; 13 bases match TRBD2. The CDR3 length is 18 residues. After removal of 5 bases from V and 5 bases from J, the junction contained 14 bases not matched to a gene. CDR1 is PRHDT, CDR2 FYEKMQ, per germline (reference sequence).

This rearrangement joins TRBV27 to TRBJ2-1; a weak D match, TRBD1 (8 bases). This CDR3 comprises 16 residues. The germline V and J ends were trimmed by 6 bases and 6 bases, with 21 bases remaining between them. Germline loops: CDR1 MNHEY, CDR2 SMNVEV (reference sequence). The CDR3 loop reads CASSTGGGWVSNEQFF. The DNA of the CDR3 is TGTGCCAGCAGCACAGGGGGGGGTTGGGTTTCCAATGAGCAGTTCTTC.

The chain uses TRBV6-5 and TRBJ1-4; D is uncertain. The germline gives CDR1 MNHEY, CDR2 SVGAGI. The V gene lost 4 bases and the J gene lost 5 bases, with 11 bases spanning the gap. The CDR3 totals 14 residues. CDR3 bases: TGTGCCAGCAGTTGGCTTAAGGGAAATGAAAAACTGTTTTTT. It is translated as CASSWLKGNEKLFF.

The V and J genes are TRBV6-6 and TRBJ1-4; D uncertain. Germline CDR1 reads MNHNY; CDR2 reads SVGAGI (reference sequence). V gave up 0 bases and J gave up 7 bases, with 9 bases separating them. The CDR3 has 14 amino acids. CDR3 sequence: CASSYSTLGEKLFF. CDR3 nucleotides: TGTGCCAGCAGTTACTCGACATTAGGTGAAAAACTGTTTTTT.